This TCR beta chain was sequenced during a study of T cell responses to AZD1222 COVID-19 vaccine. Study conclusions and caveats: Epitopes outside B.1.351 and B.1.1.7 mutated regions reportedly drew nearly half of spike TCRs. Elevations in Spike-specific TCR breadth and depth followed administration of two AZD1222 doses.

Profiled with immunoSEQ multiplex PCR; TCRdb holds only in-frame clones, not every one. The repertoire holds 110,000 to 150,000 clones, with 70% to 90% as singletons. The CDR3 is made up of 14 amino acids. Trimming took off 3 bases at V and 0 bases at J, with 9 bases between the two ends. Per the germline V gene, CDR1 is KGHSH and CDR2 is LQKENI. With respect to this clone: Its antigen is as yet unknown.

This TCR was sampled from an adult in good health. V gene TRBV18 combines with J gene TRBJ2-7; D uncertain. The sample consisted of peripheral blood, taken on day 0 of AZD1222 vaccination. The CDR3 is CASSPVGSSYEQYF. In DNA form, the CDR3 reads TGTGCCAGCTCACCCGTCGGAAGCTCCTACGAGCAGTACTTC.